A single sample is the source of the 18 T cell receptor beta chains below, sequenced in a study of cytomegalovirus exposure and HLA in healthy donors. Use of 60 Vbeta and 13 Jbeta primers characterized the PCR. Profiling relied on immunoSEQ multiplex PCR, and the TCRdb table lists in-frame clones only, not all of them. The sample holds roughly 100,000 clones, over 12% seen once. The sample taken for sequencing was PBMCs. These receptors came from a female donor in good health and CMV-seronegative.

The chain employs TRBV7-2 and TRBJ2-1; D unresolved. The V end was cut by 4 bases, the J end by 0 bases, with 10 bases between. CDR3 size: 15 residues. CDR1 SGHTA and CDR2 FQGNSA come from the germline V gene. CDR3 loop: CASSSPRISYNEQFF. The CDR3, as DNA: TGTGCCAGCAGCTCCCCGAGAATCTCCTACAATGAGCAGTTCTTC.

This clone was seen a handful of times. CDR3 in amino acids: CASSQDERVGGYTF. The CDR3 DNA reads as TGCGCCAGCAGCCAAGACGAGCGGGTAGGAGGCTACACCTTC. The chain uses TRBV4-3 and TRBJ1-2; D uncertain. CDR3 length: 14 residues. Germline V gives CDR1 LGHNA, CDR2 YSLEER. Trimming cost V 0 bases and J 8 bases, with 13 bases left between them.

This sequence joins TRBV6-5 and TRBJ1-5, with TRBD1 matching 10 bases. The CDR3 consists of 14 residues. Unmatched junction bases numbered 0, after V lost 2 bases and J lost 5 bases. Germline V gene lookup returns CDR1 MNHEY and CDR2 SVGAGI. CDR3 sequence: CASSYDRGHQPQHF. For the CDR3, the DNA is TGTGCCAGCAGTTACGACAGGGGGCATCAGCCCCAGCATTTT.

This clone was detected only a few times. The J gene is TRBJ2-4, the V gene TRBV7-8; 8 nucleotides match TRBD1. Germline V CDR1 and CDR2: SGHVS, FQNEAQ. V was clipped by 5 bases and J by 9 bases; unmatched bases: 9. This CDR3 comprises 14 residues. The DNA of the CDR3 is TGTGCCAGCAGCAATTCAGGGGGCGCGGGCATTCAGTACTTC. This sequence encodes CASSNSGGAGIQYF.

This chain connects TRBV7-9 to TRBJ2-7, with 9 nucleotides matching TRBD2. Trimming cost V 5 bases and J 3 bases; bases outside gene matches: 5. The CDR3 consists of 14 residues. The germline V gene encodes CDR1 SEHNR and CDR2 FQNEAQ (reference sequence). The CDR3 region is CASSPLAGFYEQYF. CDR3 DNA sequence: TGTGCCAGCAGCCCCCTAGCGGGGTTCTACGAGCAGTACTTC.

This clone was seen a handful of times. The chain links TRBV14 to TRBJ2-7, with D possibly being TRBD2 (6 bases). The V gene's germline CDR1 is SGHDN and CDR2 FVKESK. This CDR3 region has 15 residues. Trimming took off 1 base at V and 3 bases at J, with 13 bases between the two ends. The CDR3 spells CASSQGIAAGYEQYF. The CDR3 DNA sequence: TGTGCCAGCAGCCAAGGTATAGCGGCAGGCTACGAGCAGTACTTC.

In this sample, this clone turned up a few times. The chain has TRBV4-3 and TRBJ1-5, with D perhaps TRBD1 (5 bases). There are 14 residues in the CDR3. V lost 2 bases and J lost 4, with 9 bases in between. The V gene's germline CDR1 is LGHNA and CDR2 YSLEER. The CDR3 sequence is CASSQSGGNQPQHF. The DNA of the CDR3 is TGCGCCAGCAGCCAATCGGGGGGAAATCAGCCCCAGCATTTT.

The chain joins TRBV5-6 to TRBJ2-7; the match to TRBD2 covers 7 bases. With V trimmed by 6 bases and J by 6 bases, 9 bases remained unmatched. Germline values: CDR1 SGHDT, CDR2 YYEEEE. There are 13 residues in the CDR3. CDR3 protein: CASNPIGGIEQYF. The CDR3 region has the DNA TGTGCCAGCAACCCCATCGGGGGGATCGAGCAGTACTTC.

In its sample, this clone was seen a few times. CDR3 nucleotides: TGTGCCAGCAGCTTCTTATACAATGAGCAGTTCTTC. Its protein is CASSFLYNEQFF. The rearrangement uses TRBV7-6 and TRBJ2-1; D call uncertain. Germline loops: CDR1 SGHVS, CDR2 FNYEAQ. V dropped 3 bases and J dropped 4 bases, with 4 bases sitting between them. The CDR3 spans 12 residues.

This clone was observed a handful of times. The rearrangement joins TRBV7-9 to TRBJ2-7; 8 nucleotides match TRBD2. The CDR3 spans 17 residues. Germline CDR1 and CDR2: SEHNR and FQNEAQ (reference sequence). Trimming at V came to 1 base and at J to 3 bases, leaving 11 bases not matched to a gene. The CDR3 reads CASSLDPAAREGYEQYF. The CDR3, as DNA: TGTGCCAGCAGCTTAGACCCCGCAGCTCGGGAGGGCTACGAGCAGTACTTC. The entire variable domain, with the rest obtained from reference TRBV7-9 and TRBJ2-7, is as follows: DTGVSQNPRHKITKRGQNVTFRCDPISEHNRLYWYRQTLGQGPEFLTYFQNEAQLEKSRLLSDRFSAERPKGSFSTLEIQRTEQGDSAMYLCASSLDPAAREGYEQYFGPGTRLTVT.

This chain joins TRBV4-3 and TRBJ1-1, with 8 nucleotides matching TRBD1. The CDR3 runs to 16 residues. Trimming at V came to 4 bases and at J to 5 bases, leaving 12 bases not matched to a gene. Germline V lookup: CDR1 LGHNA, CDR2 YSLEER. For the CDR3, the DNA is TGCGCCAGCAGCCCGACGACAGGGGCCGCTTGGACTGAAGCTTTCTTT. This encodes CASSPTTGAAWTEAFF.

J is TRBJ1-2 and V is TRBV9; D is unclear. Trimming cost V 0 bases and J 3 bases, with 6 bases left between them. This CDR3 is built from 13 residues. Germline-derived CDR1 and CDR2 are SGDLS and YYNGEE. The DNA of the CDR3 is TGTGCCAGCAGCGTAGGGGGAGACTATGGCTACACCTTC. It translates to CASSVGGDYGYTF.

This clone showed up just a few times. DNA for the CDR3: TGCGCCAGCAGCTTGGCTACAGGGGGCTACACCGGGGAGCTGTTTTTT. It specifies CASSLATGGYTGELFF. The chain employs TRBV5-1 and TRBJ2-2; 9 positions match TRBD1. From germline, CDR1 is SGHRS and CDR2 YFSETQ. Trimming at V came to 0 bases and at J to 3 bases, leaving 3 bases not matched to a gene. The CDR3 runs 16 residues.

The chain's CDR3 is CASSLPSGRSYNEQFF. The DNA for the CDR3 is TGTGCCAGCAGCCTACCCAGCGGGAGGAGCTACAATGAGCAGTTCTTC. The V and J genes are TRBV28 and TRBJ2-1; TRBD2 matches 9 bases. V was clipped by 6 bases and J by 3 bases; unmatched bases: 9. This CDR3 is 16 amino acids long. CDR1 is MDHEN, CDR2 SYDVKM, per germline.

This clone has only a few counts. The rearrangement joins TRBV19 to TRBJ2-2, with 8 bases identical to TRBD1. This CDR3 is 15 amino acids long. Germline V lookup: CDR1 LNHDA, CDR2 SQIVND (reference sequence). The V gene end was trimmed by 5 bases and the J gene end by 6 bases; junction bases not matched to a gene: 8. DNA of the CDR3: TGTGCCAGTAGTCTAGGACAGGGTGGCCCCGGGGAGCTGTTTTTT. It specifies CASSLGQGGPGELFF.

The genes are TRBV6-5 and TRBJ1-2; D remains unclear. Trimming shortened V by 4 bases and J by 11 bases, and 11 bases separated the two germline ends. CDR1 and CDR2 from the germline V gene are MNHEY and SVGAGI. The CDR3 spans 11 residues. The CDR3 region has the DNA TGTGCCAGCAGTTCAGCGTTTAAATACACCTTC. It is translated as CASSSAFKYTF.

The chain recombines TRBV7-2 with TRBJ1-5; weak D call: TRBD1 (6 bases). The germline V and J ends were trimmed by 1 base and 0 bases, with 7 bases remaining between them. Germline values: CDR1 SGHTA, CDR2 FQGNSA. The CDR3 is made up of 15 amino acids. The CDR3: CASSLVTGSNQPQHF. The CDR3 nucleotides read TGTGCCAGCAGCTTAGTGACAGGTAGCAATCAGCCCCAGCATTTT.

In its sample, this clone was seen a few times. This rearrangement joins TRBV7-2 to TRBJ2-3; 13 nucleotides match TRBD2. The V and J ends lost 2 bases and 3 bases, in that order; junction bases with no gene match: 8. CDR1 and CDR2 from the germline V gene are SGHTA and FQGNSA. The CDR3 has 18 residues. CDR3 nucleotides: TGTGCCAGCAGCTTAAAGATGCGGACTAGCGGGAGTACAGATACGCAGTATTTT. Protein: CASSLKMRTSGSTDTQYF.